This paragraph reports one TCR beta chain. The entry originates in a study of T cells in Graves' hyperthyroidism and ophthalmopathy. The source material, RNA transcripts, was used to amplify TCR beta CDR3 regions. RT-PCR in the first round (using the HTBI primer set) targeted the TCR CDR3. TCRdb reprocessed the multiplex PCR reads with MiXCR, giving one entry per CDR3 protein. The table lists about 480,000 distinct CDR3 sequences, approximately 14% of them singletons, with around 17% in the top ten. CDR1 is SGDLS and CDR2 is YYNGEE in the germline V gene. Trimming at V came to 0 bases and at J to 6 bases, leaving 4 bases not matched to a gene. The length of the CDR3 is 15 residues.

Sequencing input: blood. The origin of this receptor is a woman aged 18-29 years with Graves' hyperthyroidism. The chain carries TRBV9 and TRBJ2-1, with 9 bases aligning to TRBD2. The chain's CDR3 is CASSVEGGRGNEQFF. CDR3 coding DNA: TGTGCCAGCAGCGTAGAGGGCGGGAGGGGCAATGAGCAGTTCTTC.